One sample yielded the 9 T cell receptor beta chains listed below, sequenced in a study of OX40 agonist ivuxolimab in advanced cancers. Sequencing was performed with immunoSEQ multiplex PCR; in TCRdb, only in-frame clones are kept and a portion is missing. Of 25,000 or so clones detected, over 70% appear once; the ten largest clones hold more than 2%. The starting material was CD4+ or CD8+ T cells sorted from blood, obtained in a trial of the OX40 agonist ivuxolimab. The source of these receptors is an adult with an advanced solid tumor such as melanoma, head and neck, liver or kidney cancer.

The chain joins TRBV30 to TRBJ1-2, with 8 bases aligning to TRBD1. V dropped 5 bases and J dropped 8; count of bases not matched to a gene: 13. This CDR3 spans 14 amino acids. CDR1 is GTSNPN, CDR2 SVGIG, per germline (reference sequence). The CDR3 DNA sequence: TGTGCCTGGGGTTGGGGGCAGGGGGCGAAGGGCTACACCTTC. It specifies CAWGWGQGAKGYTF.

J is TRBJ1-5 and V is TRBV6-1; D might be TRBD1 (5 bases). V lost 4 bases and J lost 3, with 13 bases in between. There are 15 residues in the CDR3. In germline, CDR1 is MNHNS, CDR2 SASEGT. The CDR3 here is CASSVRQGNNQPQHF. The CDR3 region has the DNA TGTGCCAGCAGTGTTCGGCAGGGAAACAATCAGCCCCAGCATTTT.

The chain combines TRBV7-4 with TRBJ2-7, with D uncertain. Germline V gene data show CDR1 as SGHVT and CDR2 as SQSDAQ. The CDR3 sequence is 14 residues long. The germline V and J ends were trimmed by 5 bases and 2 bases, with 13 bases remaining between them. The CDR3 is CASSPSSVAYEQYF. The CDR3 DNA is TGTGCCAGCAGCCCAAGCTCCGTCGCCTACGAGCAGTACTTC.

The chain carries TRBV7-9 and TRBJ2-1; TRBD2 might be the D (6 bases). Germline V lookup: CDR1 SEHNR, CDR2 FQNEAQ (reference sequence). Trimming took off 0 bases at V and 8 bases at J, with 14 bases between the two ends. The CDR3 has 15 amino acids. The CDR3 nucleotides read TGTGCCAGCAGCTTAGCCGAGACTAGACCTCATGAGCAGTTCTTC. It is translated as CASSLAETRPHEQFF.

This sequence joins TRBV28 and TRBJ1-2; TRBD1 agrees at 9 bases. The CDR3 is made up of 18 amino acids. Germline V gene sequence: CDR1 MDHEN, CDR2 SYDVKM. Trimming took 2 bases from V and 1 from J; bases not matched to a gene: 11. The CDR3 sequence: CASSLTTGGRPGNYGYTF. As DNA, the CDR3 is TGTGCCAGCAGTTTAACAACAGGGGGCAGACCGGGTAACTATGGCTACACCTTC.

Only a few counts were recorded for this clone. The chain has TRBV6-6 and TRBJ2-2, with 11 bases matching TRBD1. The CDR3 is 16 amino acids. Unmatched junction bases numbered 7, after V lost 5 bases and J lost 5 bases. CDR1 and CDR2 from the germline V gene are MNHNY and SVGAGI (reference sequence). As DNA, the CDR3 is TGTGCCAGCAGTCTGCGGACAGGGGGCAGGACCGGGGAGCTGTTTTTT. It is translated as CASSLRTGGRTGELFF.

The V call is TRBV6-5, the J call TRBJ2-5; 9 nucleotides align to TRBD1. The CDR3 consists of 14 residues. Per germline, CDR1 MNHEY and CDR2 SVGAGI. Germline trimming cut 6 bases from V and 5 bases from J; bases unmatched to any gene: 7. The CDR3 sequence is CASRPGQGMETQYF. The DNA for the CDR3 is TGTGCCAGCAGGCCGGGACAGGGTATGGAGACCCAGTACTTC.

The chain employs TRBV5-5 and TRBJ2-1; a weak D match, TRBD2 (5 bases). The CDR3 is made up of 15 amino acids. The V end lost 3 bases, the J end lost 0 bases, and 10 bases lay between the germline ends. Per the germline V gene, CDR1 is SGHKS and CDR2 is YYEKEE (reference sequence). CDR3 residues: CASSSRGVSYNEQFF. Here the CDR3 DNA reads TGTGCCAGCAGCTCCCGGGGTGTCTCCTACAATGAGCAGTTCTTC.

V gene TRBV7-8 combines with J gene TRBJ2-5, with D unclear. V lost 6 bases and J lost 1, with 21 bases in between. The germline CDR1 and CDR2 sequences are SGHVS and FQNEAQ. The CDR3 runs 17 residues. CDR3 coding DNA: TGTGCCAGCAGTCTGGAAAGTTGGGCGACACCCCAAGAGACCCAGTACTTC. It yields the protein CASSLESWATPQETQYF.